The next 5 T cell receptor beta chains were all read from a single sample in a study of blood T cell repertoires in COVID-19. Profiled with immunoSEQ multiplex PCR; TCRdb holds only in-frame clones, not every one. The table includes around 120,000 clones, roughly 90% detected once. Sequencing used peripheral blood. These receptors all come from a man aged 50 to 60 with acute or convalescent COVID-19.

This chain uses TRBV5-1 with TRBJ1-4; tentative D call: TRBD1 (5 bases). CDR1 and CDR2 from the germline V gene are SGHRS and YFSETQ. This CDR3 has 16 amino acids. V dropped 5 bases and J dropped 0 bases, with 14 bases sitting between them. CDR3 amino acids: CASRQTAGSTNEKLFF. CDR3 nucleotide sequence: TGCGCCAGCAGACAGACAGCAGGGTCAACTAATGAAAAACTGTTTTTT.

V gene TRBV18 combines with J gene TRBJ2-7; 11 bases align to TRBD1. The trim removed 3 bases at V and 4 bases at J, leaving 5 bases unmatched. The CDR3 extends over 15 amino acids. In germline, CDR1 is KGHSH, CDR2 LQKENI. The CDR3 nucleotides read TGTGCCAGCTCACCCCGGACAGGGGGCGGTTACGAGCAGTACTTC. Amino acids: CASSPRTGGGYEQYF. Based on the CDR3 plus reference TRBV18 and TRBJ2-7, the full variable domain is NAGVMQNPRHLVRRRGQEARLRCSPMKGHSHVYWYRQLPEEGLKFMVYLQKENIIDESGMPKERFSAEFPKEGPSILRIQQVVRGDSAAYFCASSPRTGGGYEQYFGPGTRLTVT.

This sequence joins TRBV7-9 and TRBJ1-3; the D is unclear. Trimming cost V 5 bases and J 0 bases, with 14 bases left between them. The CDR3 sequence is 16 residues long. Germline-derived CDR1 and CDR2 are SEHNR and FQNEAQ (reference sequence). CDR3: CASSPPPIYSGNTIYF. The CDR3 nucleotides are TGTGCCAGCAGCCCTCCACCTATTTACTCTGGAAACACCATATATTTT.

J is TRBJ2-1 and V is TRBV18; D is ambiguous. Germline CDR1 is KGHSH and CDR2 is LQKENI. Trimming removed 0 bases at V and 4 bases at J, with 10 bases between. The CDR3 is 15 residues long. This CDR3 is CASSPPSPSYNEQFF. The CDR3 bases are TGTGCCAGCTCACCACCTTCCCCCAGTTACAATGAGCAGTTCTTC.

The rearrangement joins TRBV11-3 to TRBJ1-4; perhaps TRBD1 as D (5 bases). V gave up 3 bases and J gave up 3 bases, with 14 bases separating them. This CDR3 region has 16 residues. CDR1 and CDR2 from the germline V gene are SGHNT and YENEEA. DNA of the CDR3: TGTGCCAGCAGCTTCGGACCCGGAGGGGCTAATGAAAAACTGTTTTTT. Its translation is CASSFGPGGANEKLFF.